This TCR beta chain was sequenced in a study of cytomegalovirus exposure and HLA in healthy donors. V was pared by 1 base and J by 6 bases, with 13 bases between. This CDR3 is built from 13 residues. Germline V gene data show CDR1 as GTSNPN and CDR2 as SVGIG (reference sequence). The study ran its PCR with 60 Vbeta and 13 Jbeta primers. Clones were read by immunoSEQ multiplex PCR, and TCRdb kept only the in-frame ones, dropping some. The sample has 110,000 to 150,000 clones; roughly 70% are singletons. The V gene is TRBV30, the J gene TRBJ2-7; D ambiguous. Sequencing was performed on PBMCs. The sequence was collected from a man aged 25 to 40 in good health and CMV-seronegative. CDR3 residues: CAWSGGIGFEQYF. CDR3 DNA sequence: TGTGCCTGGAGTGGAGGAATCGGCTTCGAGCAGTACTTC.